The clone carrying this T cell receptor (beta chain) was counted a few times. This specimen comes from a study of identical twins. The CDR3 sequence is 14 residues long. Unmatched junction bases numbered 11, after V lost 5 bases and J lost 5 bases. Per the germline V gene, CDR1 is SQVTM and CDR2 is ANQGSEA. TCRdb re-called the 5' RACE reads with MiXCR, one entry per CDR3 protein. The data show some 500,000 distinct CDR3 sequences, around 20% seen once. This sample was shared with a second study, whose subject was T cells expressing NK-cell markers. That source notes: Clones of NKG2C+ T cells that had expanded were of unclear HCMV specificity.

V is TRBV29-1 and J is TRBJ2-7; 8 bases agree with TRBD1. The specimen sequenced was CD4+ T cells sorted from blood. This TCR came from a young woman in good health. CDR3 nucleotides: TGCAGCGTTAAGCCCCAGGGGGCTCGGAACGAGCAGTACTTC. Translation: CSVKPQGARNEQYF.